This paragraph covers one T cell receptor (beta chain) sequence. Its cognate antigen is unknown. This entry is derived from a study of CD8+CD57+ T cells in acquired aplastic anemia. The overall study: The average for DNA from sorted CD4+ and CD8+ cells was roughly 3 ug.

Trimming stripped 6 bases from V and 3 bases from J, with 26 bases between. This CDR3 is 18 amino acids long. Germline assignment: CDR1 SGHAT and CDR2 FQDESV (reference sequence). CDR3 and TCR beta VDJ profiling relied on genomic DNA as the template. From the reads, TCRdb called clonotypes with MiXCR, one entry per CDR3 protein. The sample consists of some 150,000 distinct CDR3 sequences, around 41% of them appearing once. Study conclusions and caveats: Patients versus controls showed no significant CD8+ Simpson's diversity difference.

The rearrangement links TRBV11-1 to TRBJ1-1; tentatively, D is TRBD1 (6 bases). The sequence came from a human donor in good health, serving as a control. Sequenced sample: sorted CD4+, CD8+, or CD8+CD57+ T cells (not recorded which) from PBMCs. This chain's CDR3 is CASSPAFLRGSGDTEAFF. The CDR3 nucleotides are TGTGCCAGCAGTCCCGCTTTCCTCAGGGGATCTGGGGACACTGAAGCTTTCTTT.